Listed below are T cell receptor beta chains from one sample, sequenced in a study of early T cells in non-severe SARS-CoV-2 infection. TCRdb passed the 5' RACE reads through MiXCR, listing each CDR3 protein once. The sample lists around 81,000 distinct CDR3 sequences, around 14% occurring once. Sequencing used whole blood. Every receptor here comes from an adult who was a healthcare worker with PCR-confirmed SARS-CoV-2 infection or an uninfected control (not recorded which). Both conserved end residues are part of each CDR3. D genes are given only for firm matches. The listing skips clone size in some rows; elsewhere it reads once, few, many or a size class.

v_gene: TRBV5-1
abundance: -
d_gene: -
j_gene: TRBJ1-5
CDR3nt: TGCGCCAGCAGCTTGGGGGGATTCGGCAATCAGCCCCAGCATTTT
CDR3aa: CASSLGGFGNQPQHF

v_gene: TRBV18
abundance: few
d_gene: TRBD1
j_gene: TRBJ1-2
CDR3nt: TGTGCCAGCTCACAGGGGGCAGCCGGTGGCTACACCTTC
CDR3aa: CASSQGAAGGYTF

v_gene: TRBV7-9
abundance: many
d_gene: -
j_gene: TRBJ1-2
CDR3nt: TGTGCCAGCAGCCGGACAGACTTCTACACCTTC
CDR3aa: CASSRTDFYTF

v_gene: TRBV20-1
abundance: -
d_gene: -
j_gene: TRBJ2-1
CDR3nt: TGCAGTGCTAGAGATATAAGGGGTGGATGGAATGAGCAGTTCTTC
CDR3aa: CSARDIRGGWNEQFF

v_gene: TRBV18
abundance: -
d_gene: TRBD1
j_gene: TRBJ1-1
CDR3nt: TGTGCCACCGGACAGGCCTTTAACACTGAAGCTTTCTTT
CDR3aa: CATGQAFNTEAFF

v_gene: TRBV10-3
abundance: -
d_gene: TRBD1
j_gene: TRBJ1-1
CDR3nt: TGTGCCATCAGAGGGGACAGGGGGAATTTCACTGAAGCTTTCTTT
CDR3aa: CAIRGDRGNFTEAFF

v_gene: TRBV3-1
abundance: many
d_gene: TRBD2
j_gene: TRBJ2-1
CDR3nt: TGTGCCAGCAGCTTGGTTAGCGGGGACTCCTACAATGAGCAGTTCTTC
CDR3aa: CASSLVSGDSYNEQFF

v_gene: TRBV9
abundance: few
d_gene: -
j_gene: TRBJ1-3
CDR3nt: TGTGCCAGCAGCGTAGGGATCGGAGCCGGAAACTCTGGAAACACCATATATTTT
CDR3aa: CASSVGIGAGNSGNTIYF

v_gene: TRBV5-4
abundance: few
d_gene: -
j_gene: TRBJ1-1
CDR3nt: TGTGCCAGCAGCGCGGGGACAGAAGCTTTCTTT
CDR3aa: CASSAGTEAFF

v_gene: TRBV28
abundance: few
d_gene: TRBD1
j_gene: TRBJ1-3
CDR3nt: TGTGCCAGCAGAACAGGGGACTACACCATATATTTT
CDR3aa: CASRTGDYTIYF

v_gene: TRBV29-1
abundance: -
d_gene: TRBD1
j_gene: TRBJ2-1
CDR3nt: TGCAGCGCCCGGGACAGCTACAATGAGCAGTTCTTC
CDR3aa: CSARDSYNEQFF

v_gene: TRBV27
abundance: -
d_gene: TRBD1
j_gene: TRBJ2-5
CDR3nt: TGTGCCAGCAGCTTGTCTTCCGGGACAGGAGGGAAGACCCAGTACTTC
CDR3aa: CASSLSSGTGGKTQYF

v_gene: TRBV7-2
abundance: -
d_gene: -
j_gene: TRBJ2-7
CDR3nt: TGTGCCAGCAGCCTGGTCCAGACTCCAGCCTACGAGCAGTACTTC
CDR3aa: CASSLVQTPAYEQYF

v_gene: TRBV29-1
abundance: -
d_gene: TRBD1
j_gene: TRBJ1-4
CDR3nt: TGCAGCGCCCTGGACAGGGAGGGCACTAATGAAAAACTGTTTTTT
CDR3aa: CSALDREGTNEKLFF

v_gene: TRBV5-1
abundance: few
d_gene: TRBD2
j_gene: TRBJ2-2
CDR3nt: TGCGCCAGCAGCCCCTTAGCGGGGGGACCGAACACCGGGGAGCTGTTTTTT
CDR3aa: CASSPLAGGPNTGELFF

v_gene: TRBV9
abundance: few
d_gene: -
j_gene: TRBJ1-1
CDR3nt: TGTGCCAGCAGCGGCGGGACAAGGAATCCGATCTTT
CDR3aa: CASSGGTRNPIF

v_gene: TRBV6-6
abundance: -
d_gene: -
j_gene: TRBJ1-2
CDR3nt: TGTGCCAGCAGTTCCGACAGCGCTAACTATGGCTACACCTTC
CDR3aa: CASSSDSANYGYTF

v_gene: TRBV12-3/TRBV12-4
abundance: many
d_gene: -
j_gene: TRBJ1-5
CDR3nt: TGTGCCAGCAGCCGCAGCCCGGAGCCCCAGCATTTT
CDR3aa: CASSRSPEPQHF

v_gene: TRBV6-6
abundance: few
d_gene: TRBD1
j_gene: TRBJ1-6
CDR3nt: TGTGCCAGCAGTTCCCCTTCTGGCGGGACAGATAATTCACCCCTCCATTTT
CDR3aa: CASSSPSGGTDNSPLHF

v_gene: TRBV7-2
abundance: -
d_gene: -
j_gene: TRBJ2-1
CDR3nt: TGTGCCAGCAGCTTACGGGGGCAAGGGAATGAGCAGTTCTTC
CDR3aa: CASSLRGQGNEQFF

v_gene: TRBV19
abundance: many
d_gene: -
j_gene: TRBJ2-3
CDR3nt: TGTGCCAGTGCCGACGGGCGGGGGCACACAGATACGCAGTATTTT
CDR3aa: CASADGRGHTDTQYF

v_gene: TRBV7-6
abundance: -
d_gene: TRBD2
j_gene: TRBJ2-1
CDR3nt: TGTGCCAGCAGCTTAGACCGGGGGGGCTACAATGAGCAGTTCTTC
CDR3aa: CASSLDRGGYNEQFF

v_gene: TRBV20-1
abundance: few
d_gene: -
j_gene: TRBJ1-2
CDR3nt: TGCAGTGCCCCCCGGGCCAGGTCCAACTATGGCTACACCTTC
CDR3aa: CSAPRARSNYGYTF

v_gene: TRBV10-2
abundance: -
d_gene: -
j_gene: TRBJ1-3
CDR3nt: TGCGCCAGCGTCCGGAGGACGGGCTCTGGAAACACCATATATTTT
CDR3aa: CASVRRTGSGNTIYF

v_gene: TRBV6-5
abundance: -
d_gene: TRBD1
j_gene: TRBJ2-1
CDR3nt: TGTGCCAGCAAATTGCGGACAGGAGCCAGCGATGAGCAGTTCTTC
CDR3aa: CASKLRTGASDEQFF

v_gene: TRBV20-1
abundance: -
d_gene: -
j_gene: TRBJ1-3
CDR3nt: TGCAGTGCTAGAGACCAATTTACTGGAAACACCATATATTTT
CDR3aa: CSARDQFTGNTIYF

v_gene: TRBV2
abundance: -
d_gene: TRBD2
j_gene: TRBJ2-1
CDR3nt: TGTGCCAGCAGTCGCGGGGGCAATGAGCAGTTCTTC
CDR3aa: CASSRGGNEQFF

v_gene: TRBV7-2
abundance: many
d_gene: -
j_gene: TRBJ2-7
CDR3nt: TGTGCCAGCAGCTTCCTAGCGATGGTAAACTACGAGCAGTACTTC
CDR3aa: CASSFLAMVNYEQYF

v_gene: TRBV6-2/TRBV6-3
abundance: few
d_gene: -
j_gene: TRBJ1-1
CDR3nt: TGTGCCAGCAGAAGACAGTTGAACACTGAAGCTTTCTTT
CDR3aa: CASRRQLNTEAFF

v_gene: TRBV7-2
abundance: few
d_gene: -
j_gene: TRBJ1-2
CDR3nt: TGTGCCAGCAGCTTAGACGGGGCTAACTATGGCTACACCTTC
CDR3aa: CASSLDGANYGYTF

v_gene: TRBV3-1
abundance: -
d_gene: -
j_gene: TRBJ1-2
CDR3nt: TGTGCCAGCAGCCAAGAAAGGGGATCGGGCTACACCTTC
CDR3aa: CASSQERGSGYTF

v_gene: TRBV6-2/TRBV6-3
abundance: many
d_gene: TRBD1
j_gene: TRBJ2-2
CDR3nt: TGTGCCAGCAGTTACCCCCTCGACAGGGCCGACACCGGGGAGCTGTTTTTT
CDR3aa: CASSYPLDRADTGELFF

v_gene: TRBV11-2
abundance: few
d_gene: TRBD1
j_gene: TRBJ1-2
CDR3nt: TGTGCCAGCGAATCTCTCCCGGGACAGAGAAAAGCTAACTATGGCTACACCTTC
CDR3aa: CASESLPGQRKANYGYTF

v_gene: TRBV29-1
abundance: few
d_gene: -
j_gene: TRBJ2-1
CDR3nt: TGCAGCGTGCAAGATGCCTACAATGAGCAGTTCTTC
CDR3aa: CSVQDAYNEQFF

v_gene: TRBV7-8
abundance: many
d_gene: -
j_gene: TRBJ2-7
CDR3nt: TGTGCCAGCAGCTTACGGACTGACTACGAGCAGTACTTC
CDR3aa: CASSLRTDYEQYF

v_gene: TRBV18
abundance: few
d_gene: -
j_gene: TRBJ2-5
CDR3nt: TGTGCCAGCTCACCAGCCGGGACATCACAAGAGACCCAGTACTTC
CDR3aa: CASSPAGTSQETQYF

v_gene: TRBV7-8
abundance: few
d_gene: -
j_gene: TRBJ1-3
CDR3nt: TGTGCCAGCAGCTTAGTGGCTGGAAACACCATATATTTT
CDR3aa: CASSLVAGNTIYF

v_gene: TRBV5-4
abundance: few
d_gene: -
j_gene: TRBJ2-7
CDR3nt: TGTGCCAGCAGCTTGGTAGGGACCGGCAAGCAGTACTTC
CDR3aa: CASSLVGTGKQYF

v_gene: TRBV29-1
abundance: -
d_gene: TRBD2
j_gene: TRBJ2-1
CDR3nt: TGCAGCGTTGCAGCGGGGACTTGGTATGAGCAGTTCTTC
CDR3aa: CSVAAGTWYEQFF

v_gene: TRBV20-1
abundance: -
d_gene: -
j_gene: TRBJ2-7
CDR3nt: TGCAGGAGACAGAGGACCCCCTACGAGCAGTACTTC
CDR3aa: CRRQRTPYEQYF

v_gene: TRBV20-1
abundance: -
d_gene: TRBD1
j_gene: TRBJ2-7
CDR3nt: TGCAGTGCTAGAGATCCGGGACAGGTTTCCTACGAGCAGTACTTC
CDR3aa: CSARDPGQVSYEQYF

v_gene: TRBV24-1
abundance: -
d_gene: TRBD2
j_gene: TRBJ2-7
CDR3nt: TGTGCCACCAGAGGACTAGCGGGGGAGGACTACGAGCAGTACTTC
CDR3aa: CATRGLAGEDYEQYF

v_gene: TRBV29-1
abundance: -
d_gene: -
j_gene: TRBJ2-3
CDR3nt: TGCAGCGTTGGACGAGGAGCCCCTGCAGATACGCAGTATTTT
CDR3aa: CSVGRGAPADTQYF

v_gene: TRBV5-6
abundance: many
d_gene: -
j_gene: TRBJ1-6
CDR3nt: TGTGCCAGCAGCCCAGGGAGAGTCTTTTCACCCCTCCACTTT
CDR3aa: CASSPGRVFSPLHF

v_gene: TRBV28
abundance: -
d_gene: TRBD1
j_gene: TRBJ2-1
CDR3nt: TGTGCCAGCAGTCAAACCGGGACAGGGGGCGATGAGCAGTTCTTC
CDR3aa: CASSQTGTGGDEQFF

v_gene: TRBV11-2
abundance: -
d_gene: TRBD1
j_gene: TRBJ1-6
CDR3nt: TGTGCCAGCAGCGTTACTACCGGGACAGGCAGAAATTCACCCCTCCACTTT
CDR3aa: CASSVTTGTGRNSPLHF

v_gene: TRBV12-3/TRBV12-4
abundance: -
d_gene: TRBD1
j_gene: TRBJ1-4
CDR3nt: TGTGCCAGCAGTTCAACTGGGACAGCCTCTAATGAAAAACTGTTTTTT
CDR3aa: CASSSTGTASNEKLFF

v_gene: TRBV29-1
abundance: many
d_gene: -
j_gene: TRBJ1-3
CDR3nt: TGCAGCGTTGAAGATAAGCAGGTCGGAAACACCATATATTTT
CDR3aa: CSVEDKQVGNTIYF

v_gene: TRBV7-9
abundance: few
d_gene: -
j_gene: TRBJ1-2
CDR3nt: TGTGCCAGCAGCTTAAGTGGCCCTCATGGCTACACCTTC
CDR3aa: CASSLSGPHGYTF

v_gene: TRBV7-3
abundance: few
d_gene: -
j_gene: TRBJ2-2
CDR3nt: TGTGCCAGCAGCTTATCAAGGGGGGTAAACACCGGGGAGCTGTTTTTT
CDR3aa: CASSLSRGVNTGELFF

v_gene: TRBV25-1
abundance: few
d_gene: -
j_gene: TRBJ1-2
CDR3nt: TGTGCCAGCAGTGAGGTTTCTGGAGGCTACACCTTC
CDR3aa: CASSEVSGGYTF

v_gene: TRBV9
abundance: -
d_gene: -
j_gene: TRBJ1-4
CDR3nt: TGTGCCAGCAGCGTAGGGTCCAATGGGGAAAAACTGTTTTTT
CDR3aa: CASSVGSNGEKLFF

v_gene: TRBV9
abundance: -
d_gene: TRBD2
j_gene: TRBJ2-5
CDR3nt: TGTGCCAGCAGCGCCGGACTAGCGGACCAAGAGACCCAGTACTTC
CDR3aa: CASSAGLADQETQYF

v_gene: TRBV5-1
abundance: -
d_gene: -
j_gene: TRBJ1-1
CDR3nt: TGCGCCAGCAGCTTGGACGGCGTTACAGGGCTCGCTGAAGCTTTCTTT
CDR3aa: CASSLDGVTGLAEAFF

v_gene: TRBV20-1
abundance: few
d_gene: -
j_gene: TRBJ2-3
CDR3nt: TGCAGTGCGCCGACCACCAATCCAGATACGCAGTATTTT
CDR3aa: CSAPTTNPDTQYF

v_gene: TRBV20-1
abundance: -
d_gene: TRBD1
j_gene: TRBJ1-2
CDR3nt: TGCAGTGCCGAACCCGGGACAGGCGGACTTAACTATGGCTACACCTTC
CDR3aa: CSAEPGTGGLNYGYTF

v_gene: TRBV7-6
abundance: few
d_gene: -
j_gene: TRBJ1-1
CDR3nt: TGTGCCAGCAGCTTAGGGTCTCAGGGCACAACGATTCCACTTGGTGAAGCTTTCTTT
CDR3aa: CASSLGSQGTTIPLGEAFF

v_gene: TRBV7-6
abundance: few
d_gene: TRBD2
j_gene: TRBJ2-5
CDR3nt: TGTGCCAGCAGCGCGGGGGGGCCCTCTACATCCCAGTACTTC
CDR3aa: CASSAGGPSTSQYF